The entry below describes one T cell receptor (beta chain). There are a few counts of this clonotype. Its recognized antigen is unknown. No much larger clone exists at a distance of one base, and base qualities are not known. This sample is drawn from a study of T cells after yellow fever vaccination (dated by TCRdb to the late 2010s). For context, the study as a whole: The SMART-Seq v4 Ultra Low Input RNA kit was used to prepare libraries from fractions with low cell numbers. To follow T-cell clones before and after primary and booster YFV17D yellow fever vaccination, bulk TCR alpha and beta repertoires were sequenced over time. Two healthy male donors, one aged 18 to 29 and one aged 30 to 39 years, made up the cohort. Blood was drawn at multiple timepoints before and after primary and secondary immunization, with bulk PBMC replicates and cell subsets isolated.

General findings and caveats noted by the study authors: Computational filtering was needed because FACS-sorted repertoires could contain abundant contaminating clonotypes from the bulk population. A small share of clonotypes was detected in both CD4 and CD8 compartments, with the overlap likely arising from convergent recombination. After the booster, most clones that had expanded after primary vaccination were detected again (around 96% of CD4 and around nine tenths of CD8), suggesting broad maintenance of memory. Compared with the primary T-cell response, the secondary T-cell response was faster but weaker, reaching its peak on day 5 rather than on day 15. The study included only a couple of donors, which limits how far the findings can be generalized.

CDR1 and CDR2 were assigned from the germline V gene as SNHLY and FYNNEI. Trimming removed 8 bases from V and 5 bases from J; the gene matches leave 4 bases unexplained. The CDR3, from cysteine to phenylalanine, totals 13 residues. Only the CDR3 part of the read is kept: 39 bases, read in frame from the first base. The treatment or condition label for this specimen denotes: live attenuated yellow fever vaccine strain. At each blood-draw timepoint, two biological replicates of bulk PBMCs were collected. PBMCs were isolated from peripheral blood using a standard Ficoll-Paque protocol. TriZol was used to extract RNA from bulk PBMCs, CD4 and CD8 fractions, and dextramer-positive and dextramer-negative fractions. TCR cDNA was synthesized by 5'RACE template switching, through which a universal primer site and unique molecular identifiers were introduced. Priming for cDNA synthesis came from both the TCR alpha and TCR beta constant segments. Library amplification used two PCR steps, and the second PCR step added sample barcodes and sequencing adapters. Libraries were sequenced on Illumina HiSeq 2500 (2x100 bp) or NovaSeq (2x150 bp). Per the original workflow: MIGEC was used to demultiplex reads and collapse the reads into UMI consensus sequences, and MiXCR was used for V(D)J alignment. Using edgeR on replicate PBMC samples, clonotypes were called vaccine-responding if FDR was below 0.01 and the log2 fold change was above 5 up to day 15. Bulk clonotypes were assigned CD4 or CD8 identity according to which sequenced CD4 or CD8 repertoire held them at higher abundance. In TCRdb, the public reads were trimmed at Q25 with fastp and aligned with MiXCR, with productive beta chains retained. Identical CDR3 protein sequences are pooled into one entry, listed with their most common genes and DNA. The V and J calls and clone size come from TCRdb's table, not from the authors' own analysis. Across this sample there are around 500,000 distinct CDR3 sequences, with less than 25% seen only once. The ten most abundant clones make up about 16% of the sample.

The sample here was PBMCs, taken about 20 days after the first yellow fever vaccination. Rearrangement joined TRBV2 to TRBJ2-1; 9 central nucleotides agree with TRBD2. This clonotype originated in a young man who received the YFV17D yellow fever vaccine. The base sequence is TGTGCCAGCGGTAGCGGGGGCAACAATGAGCAGTTCTTC. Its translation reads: CASGSGGNNEQFF.